Presented here are 13 T cell receptor beta chains from one specimen sequenced in a study of CD8 T cells in Susac syndrome. Reverse transcription of about 0.5 to 1 ug RNA was carried out with random hexamers. TCRdb re-called the immunoSEQ multiplex PCR reads with MiXCR, one entry per CDR3 protein. The table has about 130,000 distinct CDR3 sequences, roughly 80% seen once. Sequenced input: CD8+ T cells from PBMCs. These receptors originate from a human donor with multiple sclerosis.

This clonotype has just one count. The chain employs TRBV29-1 and TRBJ2-7, with TRBD2 as a possible D gene (5 bases). V lost 4 bases and J lost 6, with 13 bases in between. Germline V gives CDR1 SQVTM, CDR2 ANQGSEA. The CDR3 runs 12 residues. The CDR3 DNA sequence: TGCAGCGTTGCCGCCGCGAGCGGCGAGCAGTACTTC. Translating it yields CSVAAASGEQYF.

The CDR3 nucleotides read TGTGCCAGCAGCTCATTCCCGACAGGGGATAAGACCCACGAGCAGTACGTC. It translates to CASSSFPTGDKTHEQYV. This chain joins TRBV7-9 and TRBJ2-7; 8 bases are shared with TRBD1. Trimming cost V 4 bases and J 5 bases; bases outside gene matches: 16. Per the germline V gene, CDR1 is SEHNR and CDR2 is FQNEAQ (reference sequence). There are 17 residues in the CDR3.

This clonotype has only one observation. This sequence joins TRBV7-9 and TRBJ2-1, with D perhaps TRBD2 (6 bases). Per germline, CDR1 SEHNR and CDR2 FQNEAQ (reference sequence). V was trimmed by 1 base and J by 3 bases, leaving 13 bases between them. The CDR3 is 16 residues long. CDR3 in DNA: TGTGCCAGCAGCTTAGAAGTCGGAGGGAACTACAATGAGCAGTTCTTC. This sequence encodes CASSLEVGGNYNEQFF.

This clonotype was counted only a few times. This chain uses TRBV24-1 with TRBJ1-1; D is unclear. CDR1 is KGHDR, CDR2 SFDVKD, per germline. The CDR3 covers 12 residues. With 4 bases removed from V and 1 base from J, the gap between germline ends came to 3 bases. Here the CDR3 DNA reads TGTGCCACCAGTGAAGGGAACACTGAAGCTTTCTTT. Translated: CATSEGNTEAFF.

This rearrangement joins TRBV19 to TRBJ1-1; D gene uncertain. V shed 1 base and J shed 7 bases, with 19 bases lying between them. Germline values: CDR1 LNHDA, CDR2 SQIVND (reference sequence). The CDR3 length is 16 residues. The CDR3 region has the DNA TGTGCCAGTAGTATAGGACTTAATTTGGTAGAGAGTGAAGCTTTCTTT. Protein sequence: CASSIGLNLVESEAFF. The variable domain in full, completed from reference TRBV19 and TRBJ1-1, reads DGGITQSPKYLFRKEGQNVTLSCEQNLNHDAMYWYRQDPGQGLRLIYYSQIVNDFQKGDIAEGYSVSREKKESFPLTVTSAQKNPTAFYLCASSIGLNLVESEAFFGQGTRLTVV.

Only one count was recorded for this clonotype. The rearrangement joins TRBV13 to TRBJ2-1, with D possibly matching TRBD2 (6 bases). Per germline, CDR1 PRHDT and CDR2 FYEKMQ (reference sequence). The CDR3 has 16 amino acids. Trimming removed 0 bases at V and 0 bases at J, with 9 bases between. In DNA, the CDR3 is TGTGCCAGCAGCTTAGGAGGCGGGATCTCCTACAATGAGCAGTTCTTC. Its translation: CASSLGGGISYNEQFF.

V and J are TRBV5-5 and TRBJ1-1; TRBD1 might be the D (6 bases). Germline V gene data show CDR1 as SGHKS and CDR2 as YYEKEE (reference sequence). V was trimmed by 4 bases and J by 5 bases, leaving 18 bases between them. The CDR3 consists of 15 residues. CDR3: CASSVSWPGATEAFF. In nucleotides, the CDR3 is TGTGCCAGCAGCGTTTCTTGGCCGGGGGCGACTGAAGCTTTCTTT.

This chain connects TRBV19 to TRBJ2-1; D ambiguous. V gave up 0 bases and J gave up 0 bases, with 6 bases separating them. CDR1 LNHDA and CDR2 SQIVND come from the germline V gene (reference sequence). This CDR3 has 15 residues. The CDR3 nucleotides read TGTGCCAGTAGTATAGACAGTAGCTCCTACAATGAGCAGTTCTTC. It encodes CASSIDSSSYNEQFF. The variable domain in full, completed from reference TRBV19 and TRBJ2-1, reads DGGITQSPKYLFRKEGQNVTLSCEQNLNHDAMYWYRQDPGQGLRLIYYSQIVNDFQKGDIAEGYSVSREKKESFPLTVTSAQKNPTAFYLCASSIDSSSYNEQFFGPGTRLTVL.

V usage is TRBV3-1 and J usage is TRBJ1-5, with D perhaps matching TRBD1 (5 bases). Trimming left V 1 base short and J 3 bases short, with 22 bases between. Germline-derived CDR1 and CDR2 are LGHDT and YNNKEL (reference sequence). The length of the CDR3 is 19 residues. The DNA for the CDR3 is TGTGCCAGCAGCCAAGGGGACCTCGCGACCCCAGTTGACAATCAGCCCCAGCATTTT. It specifies CASSQGDLATPVDNQPQHF. Full variable domain (rest looked up from reference TRBV3-1 and TRBJ1-5): DTAVSQTPKYLVTQMGNDKSIKCEQNLGHDTMYWYKQDSKKFLKIMFSYNNKELIINETVPNRFSPKSPDKAHLNLHINSLELGDSAVYFCASSQGDLATPVDNQPQHFGDGTRLSIL.

The chain employs TRBV29-1 and TRBJ2-2; 9 bases agree with TRBD1. The CDR3 runs 15 residues. V lost 5 bases, J lost 5 bases, and 9 bases stayed unmatched. The germline gives CDR1 SQVTM, CDR2 ANQGSEA. The chain's CDR3 is CSVHTDRGGTGELFF. CDR3 DNA sequence: TGCAGCGTTCACACGGACAGGGGAGGAACCGGGGAGCTGTTTTTT.

DNA of the CDR3: TGTGCCAGCAGCCCCCGGGACAGGGGAACCGGGGAGCTGTTTTTT. Amino acid sequence: CASSPRDRGTGELFF. The V call is TRBV21-1, the J call TRBJ2-2; the tabulated D call, TRBD1, remains unverified against the DNA. TRBV21-1 is a listed pseudogene. CDR3 length: 15 amino acids.

This chain uses TRBV30 with TRBJ2-3, with D possibly matching TRBD2 (6 bases). The germline CDR1 and CDR2 sequences are GTSNPN and SVGIG (reference sequence). The CDR3 runs 15 residues. V was trimmed by 0 bases and J by 1 base, leaving 11 bases between them. CDR3 residues: CAWSVIGGGTDTQYF. The CDR3 bases are TGTGCCTGGAGTGTTATTGGCGGGGGCACAGATACGCAGTATTTT.

This chain's CDR3 is CASSPWHTGELFF. DNA for the CDR3: TGTGCCAGCAGCCCCTGGCACACCGGGGAGCTGTTTTTT. The V call is TRBV14, the J call TRBJ2-2; no clear D gene. This CDR3 is 13 amino acids long. The V gene's germline CDR1 is SGHDN and CDR2 FVKESK. V lost 4 bases and J lost 3, with 6 bases in between. Using reference TRBV14 and TRBJ2-2 for the parts outside the CDR3, the full variable domain is EAGVTQFPSHSVIEKGQTVTLRCDPISGHDNLYWYRRVMGKEIKFLLHFVKESKQDESGMPNNRFLAERTGGTYSTLKVQPAELEDSGVYFCASSPWHTGELFFGEGSRLTVL.